This is a list of T cell receptor beta chains from one sample in a study of shared clonotypes between healthy human individuals. Clones were read by immunoSEQ multiplex PCR, and TCRdb kept only the in-frame ones, dropping some. Among roughly 410,000 clones, about 96% were seen once, and the ten largest hold approximately 0.32%. Material: memory CD8+ T cells sorted from blood. These receptors came from a man aged 30 to 45 in good health. CDR3s include the opening cysteine and the closing phenylalanine or tryptophan. The D gene is left open where the match is weak. Clone size is given for some rows only: seen once, a few or many times, or a class if the clone is expanded.

clone_size j_call v_call d_call cdr3_nt cdr3_aa
- TRBJ1-1 TRBV6-5 - TGTGCCAGCTGTAAGTGGATGCTTTCCACTGAAGCTTTCTTT CASCKWMLSTEAFF
- TRBJ2-1 TRBV7-9 - TGTGCCAGCAGCCCGGCCTCCTACAATGAGCAGTTCTTC CASSPASYNEQFF
- TRBJ2-1 TRBV28 - TGTGCCAGCACTCTGACAGGTTCCTACAATGAGCAGTTCTTC CASTLTGSYNEQFF
- TRBJ2-7 TRBV6-6 TRBD2 TGTGCCAGCAGTCTCCTCGCGGGAGGGCCCTACGAGCAGTACTTC CASSLLAGGPYEQYF
- TRBJ2-3 TRBV6-5 TRBD2 TGTGCCAGCAGTTTCGAGCGGGAGGGTGGGGCAGATACGCAGTATTTT CASSFEREGGADTQYF
- TRBJ2-4 TRBV10-3 TRBD2 TGTGCCATCAGTGAGGTAGCGGGGGGAGGTATCATTCAGTACTTC CAISEVAGGGIIQYF
- TRBJ2-1 TRBV7-9 TRBD2 TGTGCCAGCAGCTTCCTAGCGGGAGAGAGCTCCTACAATGAGCAGTTCTTC CASSFLAGESSYNEQFF
- TRBJ2-3 TRBV5-6 - TGTGCCAGCAGCTTGGTCGTCAGGGGAACTAGCACAGATACGCAGTATTTT CASSLVVRGTSTDTQYF
few TRBJ1-1 TRBV5-6 - TGTGCCAGCAGCTGGACAGTGAACACTGAAGCTTTCTTT CASSWTVNTEAFF
- TRBJ2-7 TRBV7-8 - TGTGCCAGCAGCATGAGCTCCTACGAGCAGTACTTC CASSMSSYEQYF
- TRBJ1-1 TRBV28 - TGTGCCAGCAGTTTTGAAGGAACTGAAGCTTTCTTT CASSFEGTEAFF
- TRBJ2-1 TRBV2 TRBD2 TGTGCCAGCAGAGGGACTAGCCCTTACAATGAGCAGTTCTTC CASRGTSPYNEQFF
- TRBJ2-1 TRBV27 TRBD2 TGTGCCAGCAGTTTATTTACTAGCGGGAGGGCCACGTTCTTC CASSLFTSGRATFF
- TRBJ2-3 TRBV7-2 - TGTGCCAGCAGCTTACAGGGCGCAGATACGCAGTATTTT CASSLQGADTQYF
- TRBJ2-7 TRBV7-9 - TGTGCCAGCAGCTCACCGGCCTACGAGCAGTACTTC CASSSPAYEQYF
- TRBJ2-7 TRBV16 - TGTGCCAGCAGCGAACGCCGACGGAGCTCCTACGAGCAGTACTTC CASSERRRSSYEQYF
- TRBJ2-7 TRBV28 TRBD1 TGTGCCAGCAGTTTAAGGGGTCGAGGGTCGGGACAGATCTACGAGCAGTACTTC CASSLRGRGSGQIYEQYF
- TRBJ2-7 TRBV20-1 - TGCAGTGCTTGCGGGTCCTACGAGCAGTACTTC CSACGSYEQYF
- TRBJ2-1 TRBV4-2 - TGTGCCAGCAGCCAAGATCGGCTGGTGGCTTCCCGGTTCCCCGAGCAGTTCTTC CASSQDRLVASRFPEQFF
- TRBJ2-7 TRBV28 TRBD1 TGTGCCAGCACTCCAGTCGGGACAGTCTACGAGCAGTACTTC CASTPVGTVYEQYF
few TRBJ1-1 TRBV2 - TGTGCCAGCAGTGAGTCCCCAGGGGAAGCTTTCTTT CASSESPGEAFF
- TRBJ2-5 TRBV7-8 TRBD2 TGTGCCAGCAGCTCAAGAGACGGGAGGACTCAAGAGACCCAGTACTTC CASSSRDGRTQETQYF
- TRBJ1-1 TRBV7-9 - TGTGCCAGCAGCTTAAGGGATGGAGGCACTGAAGCTTTCTTT CASSLRDGGTEAFF
- TRBJ1-2 TRBV28 TRBD1 TGTGCCAGCGCCAGGGGGGACTATGGCTACACCTTC CASARGDYGYTF
- TRBJ2-7 TRBV2 - TGTGCCAGCAGCCAAGCGGGCTACGAGCAGTACTTC CASSQAGYEQYF
once TRBJ2-3 TRBV7-3 - TGTGCCAGCAGCCTTAGGGGACCACCCTTCACAGATACGCAGTATTTT CASSLRGPPFTDTQYF
- TRBJ2-7 TRBV28 - TGTGCCACCCACTTAGCCTACGAGCAGTACTTC CATHLAYEQYF
- TRBJ1-2 TRBV27 - TGTGCCAGCAGTCTCTCCGGTAATGGCTACACCTTC CASSLSGNGYTF
- TRBJ2-7 TRBV7-2 - TGTGCCAGCAGCTTAGGGGCTGGGTCCCCCTACGAGCAGTACTTC CASSLGAGSPYEQYF
- TRBJ2-5 TRBV5-1 - TGCGCCAGCAGCAGGGAAGAGACCCAGTACTTC CASSREETQYF
- TRBJ1-4 TRBV7-3 - TGTGCCAGCAGCCAAAGACGACAGGATTACAATGAAAAACTGTTTTTT CASSQRRQDYNEKLFF
- TRBJ2-7 TRBV28 TRBD2 TGTGCCAGCAGCTTTATGCTAGGGGCGGGAGAAGGGTCCTACGAGCAGTACTTC CASSFMLGAGEGSYEQYF
once TRBJ1-4 TRBV27 - TGTGCCAGCAGTCCGACAGGTGGGGATGAAAAACTGTTTTTT CASSPTGGDEKLFF
- TRBJ1-1 TRBV6-5 - TGTGCCAGCCACCTCGAGACTGCCGAAGCTTTCTTT CASHLETAEAFF
- TRBJ1-2 TRBV20-1 - TGCAGTGCTAGTAAGGAGGGCTACACCTTC CSASKEGYTF
- TRBJ2-7 TRBV7-6 TRBD1 TGTGCCAGCAGCTTACGACAGGGCGCCTACGAGCAGTACTTC CASSLRQGAYEQYF
- TRBJ1-4 TRBV18 TRBD1 TGTGCCAGCTCCCGCGGACAGGCGTCGAATGAAAAACTGTTTTTT CASSRGQASNEKLFF
- TRBJ1-2 TRBV19 - TGTGCCAGTAGTATATGGTCAGGGGCTCGAAACTATGGCTACACCTTC CASSIWSGARNYGYTF
- TRBJ1-2 TRBV10-3 - TGTGCCATCAATCAGATTGGCGGGGATGGCTACACCTTC CAINQIGGDGYTF
- TRBJ2-7 TRBV5-1 - TGCGCCAGCAGCCTGTCCTTTCTAGCCGATATCTCCTACGAGCAGTACTTC CASSLSFLADISYEQYF
- TRBJ1-5 TRBV7-9 - TGTGCCAGCAGCTTAGACGGGCAGGGGCGAAATCAGCCCCAGCATTTT CASSLDGQGRNQPQHF
few TRBJ2-7 TRBV5-1 TRBD1 TGCGCCAGCAGCTTGGCAGGGGGCGAGCAGTACTTC CASSLAGGEQYF
- TRBJ2-5 TRBV28 TRBD2 TGTGCCAGCAGTTTTCTAGCGGGGAAGGGGACCCAGTACTTC CASSFLAGKGTQYF
- TRBJ2-3 TRBV6-6 - TGTGCCAGCAGTTACCAGGCGGCCCTCGGAACAGATACGCAGTATTTT CASSYQAALGTDTQYF
- TRBJ2-3 TRBV2 TRBD1 TGTGCCAGCAGGATGACAGGGGGAATGACAGATACGCAGTATTTT CASRMTGGMTDTQYF
- TRBJ2-1 TRBV30 - TGTGCCTGGACACGAGGCTGGGGTTTCAAACGGGAGTTTATGGGCAATGAGCAGTTCTTC CAWTRGWGFKREFMGNEQFF
- TRBJ2-7 TRBV6-5 TRBD1 TGTGCCAGCAGTTACTCGGGACAGGGTACCTACGAGCAGTACTTC CASSYSGQGTYEQYF
- TRBJ2-7 TRBV6-6 TRBD2 TGTGCCAGCAGTGGAGCGGGAGGCGAGCAGTACTTC CASSGAGGEQYF
- TRBJ1-2 TRBV19 TRBD1 TGTGCCAGGCGGGGAGACAGGGCGAAAAATGGCTACACCTTC CARRGDRAKNGYTF
- TRBJ2-7 TRBV6-6 - TGTGCCAGCAGTTACCTGGTGGAATTTTATAACGAGCAGTACTTC CASSYLVEFYNEQYF
- TRBJ2-5 TRBV28 - TGTGCCAGCAGTTTAGGGGGTGCGGGAGAGACCCAGTACTTC CASSLGGAGETQYF
- TRBJ2-5 TRBV4-2 TRBD2 TGTGCCAGCAGCCAAACAGGACTAGCGGAGGTACAAGAGACCCAGTACTTC CASSQTGLAEVQETQYF